These 24 T cell receptor beta chains were all obtained from the same sample, sequenced in a study of CD8 T cells in ankylosing spondylitis. The antigens these receptors bind are not known. TCRdb re-derived calls from the 5' RACE reads in MiXCR, one entry per CDR3 protein. This table has about 460,000 distinct CDR3 sequences, about 5.2% appearing once. General observations from the study: Characteristic, it appeared, of ankylosing spondylitis blood was a TCR beta motif of about eight highly homologous variants.

The sample comprised blood, either unsorted or a sorted T cell fraction (not recorded which). Receptors originate from a male donor with ankylosing spondylitis.

The chain recombines TRBV12-3 or TRBV12-4 with TRBJ2-1, with 7 nucleotides matching TRBD1. This CDR3 has 15 amino acids. The trim removed 1 base at V and 9 bases at J, leaving 9 bases unmatched. The CDR3, as DNA: TGTGCCAGCAGTTTAGGGGGCAGGGGGTTGCTTGAGCAGTTCTTC. Amino acid sequence: CASSLGGRGLLEQFF.

This clonotype was detected only a few times. The chain couples TRBV6-5 to TRBJ2-4; the D is unclear. CDR1 and CDR2 (germline): MNHEY, SVGAGI. The V end lost 4 bases, the J end lost 0 bases, and 10 bases lay between the germline ends. The length of the CDR3 is 15 residues. CDR3 nucleotides: TGTGCCAGCAGTTCCCCCAGTTTAGCCAAAAACATTCAGTACTTC. As protein: CASSSPSLAKNIQYF.

Concerning this clonotype itself: A much bigger clone sits one base away, suggesting this may be a read error. Because it lacks the conserved phenylalanine or tryptophan at the end, this CDR3 is likely a read error. V gene TRBV18 combines with J gene TRBJ2-1, with 8 positions matching TRBD2. The CDR3 runs to 15 residues. Germline trimming cut 5 bases from V and 0 bases from J; bases unmatched to any gene: 3. Germline CDR1 is KGHSH and CDR2 is LQKENI. The CDR3 nucleotides are TGTGCCAGCTCATTCGGGACTAGCTCCTACAATGAGCAGTTCTCC. This translates into CASSFGTSSYNEQFS.

About this clonotype: The germline gene is not matched at one end of the junction; a read error may be the cause. In DNA, the CDR3 is TGTGCCAGCAGCAAAGATCTATACTCACTCTCTGGAAACACCATATATTTT. Its translation: CASSKDLYSLSGNTIYF. The rearrangement joins TRBV3-1 to TRBJ1-3; D is uncertain. The CDR3 is 17 residues long. The germline gives CDR1 LGHDT, CDR2 YNNKEL (reference sequence).

This clonotype was seen more than once but under ten times. The chain links TRBV2 to TRBJ1-5; 7 bases line up with TRBD1. From germline, CDR1 is SNHLY and CDR2 FYNNEI. The CDR3 sequence is 14 residues long. V lost 2 bases, J lost 5 bases, and 3 bases stayed unmatched. The CDR3, as DNA: TGTGCCAGCAGTGAACGCAGGGGGTATCAGCCCCAGCATTTT. Translating it yields CASSERRGYQPQHF.

This clonotype was seen a handful of times. The junction departs from germline at one end; a sequencing error may be responsible. This chain links TRBV14 with TRBJ2-2; D call uncertain. This CDR3 contains 13 residues. Germline CDR1 and CDR2: SGHDN and FVKESK. The CDR3 sequence is CASSQSKTGELFF. In nucleotides, the CDR3 is TGTGCCAGCAGCCAGTCGAAAACCGGGGAGCTGTTTTTT.

The sample holds many counts of this clonotype. The chain combines TRBV9 with TRBJ1-5; weak D call: TRBD1 (6 bases). Germline CDR1 is SGDLS and CDR2 is YYNGEE. Trimming took off 8 bases at V and 8 bases at J, with 17 bases between the two ends. The CDR3 is made up of 13 amino acids. The CDR3 sequence is CASEAGTRKPQHF. The CDR3 bases are TGTGCCAGTGAAGCCGGGACAAGAAAGCCCCAGCATTTT.

This clonotype was observed at least ten times. The rearrangement joins TRBV4-3 to TRBJ2-2, with 7 bases fitting TRBD2. The CDR3 length is 16 residues. J was trimmed by 6 bases and V by 0 bases; bases with no gene match: 7. Germline V gene sequence: CDR1 LGHNA, CDR2 YSLEER. CDR3: CASSQDVAGVSGELFF. The DNA for the CDR3 is TGCGCCAGCAGCCAAGATGTGGCGGGGGTTTCCGGGGAGCTGTTTTTT.

V and J are TRBV20-1 and TRBJ2-1; 10 nucleotides align to TRBD2. Per germline, CDR1 DFQATT and CDR2 SNEGSKA (reference sequence). Trimming cost V 0 bases and J 8 bases; bases outside gene matches: 10. The CDR3 covers 16 residues. The CDR3 is CSARDRVLAGVDEQFF. For the CDR3, the DNA is TGCAGTGCTAGAGATCGGGTCCTAGCGGGAGTGGATGAGCAGTTCTTC.

This clonotype showed up many times. V and J are TRBV5-1 and TRBJ1-4; 10 bases align to TRBD1. The ends lost 4 bases at V and 6 bases at J; junction bases unmatched: 6. CDR3 length: 15 amino acids. CDR1 and CDR2 (germline): SGHRS, YFSETQ. The CDR3 DNA follows: TGCGCCAGCAGCCCGACCGGGACAGGGGATGAAAAACTGTTTTTT. Amino acids: CASSPTGTGDEKLFF.

The sample holds many counts of this clonotype. The V and J genes are TRBV12-3 or TRBV12-4 and TRBJ2-1; 7 nucleotides match TRBD2. The CDR3 is 14 amino acids. Trimming removed 5 bases from V and 15 bases from J; junction bases left unmatched: 16. The CDR3 sequence: CASSPSGPSGQMFF. The CDR3 nucleotides read TGTGCCAGCAGTCCGTCCGGGCCTAGCGGCCAGATGTTCTTC.

In this sample, this clonotype turned up many times. The J gene is TRBJ2-2, the V gene TRBV6-5; 8 nucleotides match TRBD2. V shed 3 bases, J shed 5 bases, and the junction held 5 bases outside the gene matches. Germline V lookup: CDR1 MNHEY, CDR2 SVGAGI. The CDR3 runs 15 residues. CDR3 region: CASSYFRGGTGELFF. The CDR3 DNA follows: TGTGCCAGCAGTTATTTCCGGGGGGGAACCGGGGAGCTGTTTTTT.

As regards this clonotype: Given a much more abundant clone one base away, this may be a read error. J is TRBJ2-1 and V is TRBV7-9; possibly TRBD1 for D (6 bases). This CDR3 contains 11 residues. Per the germline V gene, CDR1 is SEHNR and CDR2 is FQNEAQ (reference sequence). The CDR3 DNA reads as TGTGCCATCGGACAGCGGAATGAGCGGTTCTTC. As protein: CAIGQRNERFF.

This clonotype was counted only a few times. The V gene is TRBV18, the J gene TRBJ1-4; D is perhaps TRBD1 (5 bases). This CDR3 has 16 amino acids. Germline CDR1 reads KGHSH; CDR2 reads LQKENI. V lost 4 bases to trimming and J lost 6 bases, with 18 bases between them. The chain's CDR3 is CASSLATGRDHEKLFF. The CDR3 coding sequence is TGTGCCAGCTCACTTGCCACCGGACGGGACCATGAAAAACTGTTTTTT.

The chain has TRBV6-6 and TRBJ2-1; no definite D call. V lost 10 bases and J 4 bases, leaving 11 bases between the germline ends. CDR1 MNHNY and CDR2 SVGAGI come from the germline V gene (reference sequence). There are 12 residues in the CDR3. The CDR3, as DNA: TGTGCCATCCTGATGGGGTACAATGAGCAGTTCTTC. This translates into CAILMGYNEQFF.

This clonotype was recorded many times. This chain uses TRBV12-3 or TRBV12-4 with TRBJ1-1, with D perhaps matching TRBD1 (5 bases). CDR3 length: 15 residues. The ends were cut back, 7 bases at V and 2 bases at J, with 17 bases in the middle. In DNA, the CDR3 is TGTGCCAGCACCCAAGTGGGGACGGCAAACACTGAAGCTTTCTTT. It yields the protein CASTQVGTANTEAFF.

This clonotype showed up many times. The rearrangement links TRBV5-1 to TRBJ2-1; D is uncertain. V was trimmed by 4 bases and J by 0 bases, leaving 11 bases between them. The CDR3 loop spans 15 amino acids. Germline V lookup: CDR1 SGHRS, CDR2 YFSETQ. The CDR3 DNA reads as TGCGCCAGCAGCCTGTCCGCGTTCTCCTACAATGAGCAGTTCTTC. Translation: CASSLSAFSYNEQFF.

This clonotype was counted many times. J is TRBJ2-3 and V is TRBV7-2, with D perhaps TRBD2 (5 bases). The CDR3 contains 14 residues. Germline V CDR1 and CDR2: SGHTA, FQGNSA. V was cut by 1 base and J by 5 bases, with 10 bases left in between. CDR3 region: CASSLVPGVDTQYF. CDR3 DNA: TGTGCCAGCAGCTTAGTTCCCGGGGTAGATACGCAGTATTTT.

This clonotype showed up many times. This sequence joins TRBV13 and TRBJ2-7; D is unclear. Germline values: CDR1 PRHDT, CDR2 FYEKMQ (reference sequence). V gave up 1 base and J gave up 9 bases, with 13 bases separating them. This CDR3 is 13 amino acids long. The DNA of the CDR3 is TGTGCCAGCAGCTTAGAACAATTCCAGCGGCAGTACTTC. Protein: CASSLEQFQRQYF.

In DNA form, the CDR3 reads TGTGCCAGCAGCCAAGATGAGGCAGGACCGCACACAGATACGCAGTATTTT. Its protein is CASSQDEAGPHTDTQYF. The V call is TRBV3-1, the J call TRBJ2-3; D gene unclear. CDR1 and CDR2 (germline): LGHDT, YNNKEL (reference sequence). The CDR3 runs 17 residues. V was trimmed by 0 bases and J by 2 bases, leaving 15 bases between them.

This clonotype was seen ten or more times. The rearrangement joins TRBV9 to TRBJ2-2; 7 bases fit TRBD2. V lost 5 bases to trimming and J lost 4 bases; unmatched junction nucleotides: 8. CDR3 length equals 15 residues. Looked up from germline, CDR1 is SGDLS and CDR2 is YYNGEE. The CDR3 DNA reads TGTGCCAGCAGACAAGCGGGGTCGGGCACCGGGGAGCTGTTTTTT. Translating it yields CASRQAGSGTGELFF.

The sample holds many counts of this clonotype. This sequence joins TRBV27 and TRBJ2-7; tentatively, D is TRBD2 (6 bases). The CDR3 length is 13 residues. Trimming stripped 7 bases from V and 1 base from J, with 11 bases between. Per the germline V gene, CDR1 is MNHEY and CDR2 is SMNVEV (reference sequence). In DNA form, the CDR3 reads TGTGCCAGCACAGGAGGGGATTCCTACGAGCAGTACTTC. Residues: CASTGGDSYEQYF.

In its sample, this clonotype was seen many times. The chain combines TRBV5-1 with TRBJ1-1; D remains ambiguous. Deletions cut 1 base from V and 8 bases from J, with 12 bases between. The germline gives CDR1 SGHRS, CDR2 YFSETQ. CDR3 length equals 13 residues. CDR3: CASSLIPEEEAFF. CDR3 nucleotide sequence: TGCGCCAGCAGCTTGATCCCGGAGGAGGAAGCTTTCTTT.

This clonotype was seen ten or more times. The gene calls are TRBV6-5 and TRBJ1-4; TRBD1 is a possible D gene (5 bases). Germline V gene data show CDR1 as MNHEY and CDR2 as SVGAGI. Trimming left V 4 bases short and J 0 bases short, with 18 bases between. This CDR3 region has 18 residues. For the CDR3, the DNA is TGTGCCAGCAGTTTTAATTTAAAGGGGCGTGCAACTAATGAAAAACTGTTTTTT. Residues: CASSFNLKGRATNEKLFF.